Following are 21 T cell receptor beta chains from one sample sequenced in a study of blood T cells in healthy people across ages. A second about 7 to 12 cycle PCR used barcoded and J-beta primers. In TCRdb, the 5' RACE reads were re-called with MiXCR into one record per CDR3 protein. The table shows just over 800,000 distinct CDR3 sequences, with 62% occurring only once. Sequencing was done on a sample of blood. These TCRs come from a man between 25 and 39 years old in good health.

The chain combines TRBV7-6 with TRBJ2-3; the D gene could be TRBD1 or TRBD2 (6 bases each). The CDR3 extends over 19 amino acids. The V end was cut by 5 bases, the J end by 1 base, with 25 bases between. Germline CDR1 SGHVS, CDR2 FNYEAQ. CDR3 DNA: TGTGCCAGCAGCCTACCCCGGGACTCGTTCGAGGGGGGCACAGATACGCAGTATTTT. It translates to CASSLPRDSFEGGTDTQYF.

The chain has TRBV7-2 and TRBJ2-5; D gene uncertain. The CDR3 extends over 13 amino acids. Germline assignment: CDR1 SGHTA and CDR2 FQGNSA. Trimming stripped 4 bases from V and 11 bases from J, with 17 bases between. The CDR3: CASSYAAYNEQYF. In nucleotides, the CDR3 is TGTGCCAGCAGCTACGCGGCCTACAATGAGCAGTACTTC.

The genes are TRBV29-1 and TRBJ2-7, with D possibly being TRBD1 or TRBD2 (5 bases each). In germline, CDR1 is SQVTM, CDR2 ANQGSEA. V dropped 3 bases and J dropped 7 bases, with 13 bases sitting between them. This CDR3 has 12 amino acids. This CDR3 reads CSVDWGRGEQYF. The CDR3 bases are TGCAGCGTTGACTGGGGCCGGGGAGAGCAGTACTTC.

This sequence joins TRBV3-1 and TRBJ2-7, with 7 bases lining up with TRBD2. Germline CDR1 reads LGHDT; CDR2 reads YNNKEL (reference sequence). V was pared by 4 bases and J by 5 bases, with 11 bases of the junction left unmatched. The CDR3 consists of 15 residues. For the CDR3, the DNA is TGTGCCAGCAGCCCTTTCGGGGAGGGAAGGGACGAGCAGTACTTC. This encodes CASSPFGEGRDEQYF.

The CDR3 coding sequence is TGTGCCAGCAGCAAAGCGGTAGCCTACGAGCAGTACTTC. Amino acids: CASSKAVAYEQYF. The V gene is TRBV21-1, the J gene TRBJ2-7. TRBV21-1 is a pseudogene. The CDR3 runs 13 residues.

There are a few counts of this clonotype. J is TRBJ1-5 and V is TRBV7-2, with D hard to call. V was trimmed by 4 bases and J by 5 bases, leaving 6 bases between them. The CDR3 runs to 12 residues. Per the germline V gene, CDR1 is SGHTA and CDR2 is FQGNSA. CDR3 coding DNA: TGTGCCAGCAGCTCAGGATATCAGCCCCAGCATTTT. Translation gives CASSSGYQPQHF.

The chain joins TRBV2 to TRBJ2-7, with D tentatively TRBD1 (5 bases). CDR1 and CDR2 from the germline V gene are SNHLY and FYNNEI. Trimming left V 6 bases short and J 0 bases short, with 15 bases between. CDR3 length: 15 amino acids. CDR3 region: CASRKAGRSSYEQYF. The CDR3 DNA follows: TGTGCCAGCAGGAAAGCAGGGCGGAGCTCCTACGAGCAGTACTTC.

This clonotype was detected a few times. The chain recombines TRBV3-1 with TRBJ2-7; 8 nucleotides match TRBD1. This CDR3 is 16 amino acids long. J was trimmed by 3 bases and V by 3 bases; bases with no gene match: 10. Germline V gene sequence: CDR1 LGHDT, CDR2 YNNKEL (reference sequence). The DNA of the CDR3 is TGTGCCAGCAGCCAGGGGGGCAGGGGGCCTTTCTACGAGCAGTACTTC. This sequence encodes CASSQGGRGPFYEQYF.

The chain combines TRBV5-6 with TRBJ2-1; tentative D call: TRBD1 (6 bases). From germline, CDR1 is SGHDT and CDR2 YYEEEE. The V and J ends lost 4 bases and 5 bases respectively, with 19 bases between them. The CDR3 spans 16 residues. CDR3 in amino acids: CASSHRLQGPDNEQFF. CDR3 DNA: TGTGCCAGCAGCCACCGGTTGCAGGGGCCCGACAATGAGCAGTTCTTC. The variable domain in full, with the rest retrieved from reference TRBV5-6 and TRBJ2-1, is DAGVTQSPTHLIKTRGQQVTLRCSPKSGHDTVSWYQQALGQGPQFIFQYYEEEERQRGNFPDRFSGHQFPNYSSELNVNALLLGDSALYLCASSHRLQGPDNEQFFGPGTRLTVL.

This clonotype was seen ten or more times. The rearrangement uses TRBV4-3 and TRBJ2-1; D is unclear. The CDR3 is 17 residues long. Germline lookup yields CDR1 LGHNA and CDR2 YSLEER. Trimming stripped 0 bases from V and 1 base from J, with 13 bases between. CDR3 protein: CASSQDTAVVSYNEQFF. CDR3 coding DNA: TGCGCCAGCAGCCAAGATACCGCAGTAGTGTCCTACAATGAGCAGTTCTTC.

This clonotype appeared a few times. This chain links TRBV4-2 with TRBJ1-5, with TRBD1 matching 8 bases. Germline values: CDR1 LGHNA, CDR2 YNFKEQ. V gave up 1 base and J gave up 5 bases; unmatched junction bases: 13. CDR3 length equals 18 residues. The CDR3 loop reads CASSQGGGQGSIYQPQHF. CDR3 nucleotides: TGTGCCAGCAGCCAAGGAGGTGGACAGGGATCCATCTATCAGCCCCAGCATTTT.

V is TRBV7-3 and J is TRBJ2-3; no definite D call. There are 11 residues in the CDR3. Germline V lookup: CDR1 SGHTA, CDR2 FQGTGA. V lost 10 bases and J lost 6, with 11 bases in between. Written as DNA, the CDR3 is TGTGCCACCGTTAATCCCGATACGCAGTATTTT. Its translation: CATVNPDTQYF.

This clonotype was seen repeatedly, ten times or more. The rearrangement links TRBV10-3 to TRBJ2-3; TRBD1 is a possible D gene (6 bases). Germline CDR1 and CDR2: ENHRY and SYGVKD. The germline V and J ends were trimmed by 6 bases and 0 bases, with 13 bases remaining between them. The CDR3 covers 15 residues. CDR3 protein: CAISGQQTSTDTQYF. CDR3 DNA sequence: TGTGCCATCAGCGGACAGCAGACCAGCACAGATACGCAGTATTTT.

This clonotype was picked up a small number of times. This chain uses TRBV11-1 with TRBJ2-5; TRBD2 aligns across 10 bases. The V segment lost 2 bases and the J segment 5 bases; nucleotides outside the gene matches: 2. The CDR3 totals 14 residues. Germline lookup yields CDR1 SGHAT and CDR2 FQDESV (reference sequence). The CDR3 sequence: CASSLLAGVETQYF. Written as DNA, the CDR3 is TGTGCCAGCAGCTTACTAGCGGGGGTGGAGACCCAGTACTTC.

On this clonotype itself: This may come from a read error, since a much larger clone is one base off. The chain is built from TRBV20-1 and TRBJ2-1; D remains unclear. The end of the DNA aligns better with TRBJ2-7, so the J call may be wrong. Germline V gene sequence: CDR1 DFQATT, CDR2 SNEGSKA (reference sequence). The CDR3 is made up of 14 amino acids. CDR3: CSAELEPPYNEQYF. The CDR3 region has the DNA TGCAGTGCAGAGCTTGAGCCCCCCTACAATGAGCAGTACTTC.

The chain joins TRBV5-1 to TRBJ2-3; D might be TRBD1 (6 bases). The germline gives CDR1 SGHRS, CDR2 YFSETQ. The CDR3 runs 15 residues. V lost 4 bases, J lost 5 bases, and 17 bases lay in between. The CDR3 sequence: CASSPTGRPGDTQYF. DNA for the CDR3: TGCGCCAGCAGCCCTACAGGGCGGCCAGGAGATACGCAGTATTTT.

This chain uses TRBV29-1 with TRBJ2-5; 15 nucleotides match TRBD2. Trimming took 7 bases from V and 1 from J; bases not matched to a gene: 4. The CDR3 runs 15 residues. Germline V gene sequence: CDR1 SQVTM, CDR2 ANQGSEA. CDR3 bases: TGCAGCGCCGGGACTAGCGGGGGGCCCCAAGAGACCCAGTACTTC. Protein product: CSAGTSGGPQETQYF.

This chain connects TRBV5-1 to TRBJ2-7; D may be TRBD1 (6 bases). There are 14 residues in the CDR3. The ends were cut back, 3 bases at V and 0 bases at J, with 10 bases in the middle. Germline loops: CDR1 SGHRS, CDR2 YFSETQ. CDR3 amino acids: CASSWVDSSYEQYF. The CDR3 DNA is TGCGCCAGCAGCTGGGTGGACAGCTCCTACGAGCAGTACTTC. The full variable domain, its missing parts supplied by reference TRBV5-1 and TRBJ2-7, is KAGVTQTPRYLIKTRGQQVTLSCSPISGHRSVSWYQQTPGQGLQFLFEYFSETQRNKGNFPGRFSGRQFSNSRSEMNVSTLELGDSALYLCASSWVDSSYEQYFGPGTRLTVT.

There are a few counts of this clonotype. The chain combines TRBV7-2 with TRBJ2-7; D gene unclear. CDR1 and CDR2 from the germline V gene are SGHTA and FQGNSA. The CDR3 is 15 residues long. The germline V and J ends were trimmed by 2 bases and 2 bases, with 13 bases remaining between them. This CDR3 is CASSLSGSPTYEQYF. CDR3 sequence (DNA): TGTGCCAGCAGCTTATCGGGCTCGCCCACCTACGAGCAGTACTTC.

This clonotype appeared a few times. J is TRBJ2-1 and V is TRBV5-1, with 14 bases identical to TRBD2. The CDR3 has 16 residues. The germline gives CDR1 SGHRS, CDR2 YFSETQ. After removal of 0 bases from V and 9 bases from J, the junction contained 5 bases not matched to a gene. CDR3 nucleotide sequence: TGCGCCAGCAGCTTGGGACTAGCGGGGGGGCCAGGTGAGCAGTTCTTC. It is translated as CASSLGLAGGPGEQFF.

This chain connects TRBV29-1 to TRBJ2-1, with D unclear. The germline V and J ends were trimmed by 0 bases and 0 bases, with 6 bases remaining between them. This CDR3 contains 14 residues. Germline lookup yields CDR1 SQVTM and CDR2 ANQGSEA. The CDR3 protein is CSVEDPGSYNEQFF. The CDR3 region has the DNA TGCAGCGTTGAAGACCCCGGCTCCTACAATGAGCAGTTCTTC.